The next 18 T cell receptor beta chains were all read from a single sample in a study of radiation and T cells in renal cell carcinoma. Generated by immunoSEQ multiplex PCR, the TCRdb table keeps only in-frame clones and is missing some. The sample has fewer than 45,000 clones, roughly 80% seen once. The sample's time point: blood 4 weeks post-SBRT, at nephrectomy. This sample's treatment: 15 Gy SBRT to primary tumor, nephrectomy 4 weeks later. Sequences were derived from blood, sampled from a patient whose treatment included radiotherapy and nephrectomy. The source of these receptors is a woman in her 70s with renal cell carcinoma.

This rearrangement joins TRBV10-3 to TRBJ2-3; maybe TRBD2 (5 bases). This CDR3 is 13 amino acids long. Trimming pared 4 bases from V and 0 bases from J, leaving 5 bases between. Germline V gene sequence: CDR1 ENHRY, CDR2 SYGVKD. In DNA form, the CDR3 reads TGTGCCATCAGTGGCGGGAGCACAGATACGCAGTATTTT. Translated, it gives CAISGGSTDTQYF.

This clone appeared once. This chain links TRBV4-2 with TRBJ2-7; D tentatively reads TRBD1 or TRBD2 (6 bases each). This CDR3 is built from 15 residues. Germline lookup yields CDR1 LGHNA and CDR2 YNFKEQ. V gave up 2 bases and J gave up 6 bases, with 17 bases separating them. CDR3 nucleotides: TGTGCCAGCAGCCAACGCCTGAAAGGGGGAGGCGAGCAGTACTTC. This translates into CASSQRLKGGGEQYF.

This clone was found a few times. The chain combines TRBV7-9 with TRBJ2-1; no clear D. Germline V lookup: CDR1 SEHNR, CDR2 FQNEAQ (reference sequence). Trimming removed 3 bases from V and 7 bases from J, with 10 bases in between. The CDR3 sequence is 13 residues long. CDR3 DNA: TGTGCCAGCAGCTTTTTCGGCGAAAATGAGCAGTTCTTC. This encodes CASSFFGENEQFF.

The chain has TRBV6-1 and TRBJ1-5; 7 bases match TRBD1. From germline, CDR1 is MNHNS and CDR2 SASEGT. The junction had 4 bases not matched to a gene; V was cut back by 2 bases and J by 6 bases. The CDR3 loop spans 14 amino acids. This CDR3 is CASSEQGGGQPQHF. DNA for the CDR3: TGTGCCAGCAGTGAACAAGGGGGCGGTCAGCCCCAGCATTTT.

The rearrangement uses TRBV19 and TRBJ2-3, with 8 nucleotides matching TRBD1. This CDR3 comprises 15 residues. Germline values: CDR1 LNHDA, CDR2 SQIVND (reference sequence). Unmatched junction bases numbered 9, after V lost 9 bases and J lost 1 base. The CDR3 is CASGSGGRGTDTQYF. The CDR3 DNA is TGTGCCAGCGGATCAGGGGGCAGGGGCACAGATACGCAGTATTTT.

This chain joins TRBV27 and TRBJ1-5; D is unresolved. Germline CDR1 is MNHEY and CDR2 is SMNVEV (reference sequence). Trimming removed 4 bases at V and 6 bases at J, with 10 bases between. CDR3 length: 13 amino acids. CDR3 nucleotides: TGTGCCAGCAGTTACGGGTCAGGTCAGCCCCAGCATTTT. This encodes CASSYGSGQPQHF.

This chain links TRBV6-5 with TRBJ2-2, with D possibly being TRBD1 (5 bases). The CDR3 is 15 amino acids. Germline CDR1 MNHEY, CDR2 SVGAGI. V was clipped by 2 bases and J by 1 base, with 8 bases between them. CDR3 loop: CASSYAGQNTGELFF. CDR3 in DNA: TGTGCCAGCAGTTACGCCGGACAGAACACCGGGGAGCTGTTTTTT.

This sequence joins TRBV6-5 and TRBJ2-7, with D perhaps given as TRBD1 or TRBD2 (5 bases each). CDR3 length: 14 amino acids. Trimming shortened V by 6 bases and J by 4 bases, and 16 bases separated the two germline ends. Germline CDR1 and CDR2: MNHEY and SVGAGI. The CDR3 DNA reads TGTGCCAGCAGGGGGGACCGTAGGGATTACGAGCAGTACTTC. Amino acid sequence: CASRGDRRDYEQYF.

The chain carries TRBV7-6 and TRBJ1-4, with a tentative D call TRBD1 (5 bases). Germline V gives CDR1 SGHVS, CDR2 FNYEAQ. V was shortened by 1 base and J by 8 bases, with 14 bases between the two germline ends. CDR3 length: 15 residues. The CDR3 sequence: CASSLGGGAEEKLFF. Written as DNA, the CDR3 is TGTGCCAGCAGCTTAGGGGGGGGAGCGGAGGAAAAACTGTTTTTT.

The chain links TRBV18 to TRBJ1-1; 9 bases agree with TRBD1. The CDR3 sequence is 16 residues long. V trimming: 3 bases; J trimming: 3 bases; junction bases outside the gene matches: 8. The germline V gene encodes CDR1 KGHSH and CDR2 LQKENI. This CDR3 reads CASSPRQQGADTEAFF. The DNA of the CDR3 is TGTGCCAGCTCACCCCGGCAACAGGGGGCAGACACTGAAGCTTTCTTT.

The rearrangement links TRBV9 to TRBJ1-2, with D perhaps TRBD1 (6 bases). From germline, CDR1 is SGDLS and CDR2 YYNGEE. Trimming cost V 0 bases and J 4 bases, with 10 bases left between them. This CDR3 is 14 amino acids long. In DNA form, the CDR3 reads TGTGCCAGCAGCGTAGAGATGACAGGCTATGGCTACACCTTC. This codes for CASSVEMTGYGYTF.

The chain joins TRBV7-9 to TRBJ2-1; 16 bases fit TRBD2. The CDR3 extends over 19 amino acids. Germline-derived CDR1 and CDR2 are SEHNR and FQNEAQ (reference sequence). Unmatched junction bases numbered 12, after V lost 6 bases and J lost 4 bases. CDR3 in amino acids: CASRSPPGLAGGPYNEQFF. In DNA form, the CDR3 reads TGTGCCAGCAGATCCCCTCCGGGACTAGCGGGAGGGCCTTACAATGAGCAGTTCTTC. Drawing the rest from reference TRBV7-9 and TRBJ2-1, the complete variable domain is DTGVSQNPRHKITKRGQNVTFRCDPISEHNRLYWYRQTLGQGPEFLTYFQNEAQLEKSRLLSDRFSAERPKGSFSTLEIQRTEQGDSAMYLCASRSPPGLAGGPYNEQFFGPGTRLTVL.

In the case of this clone: One junction end does not reproduce the germline sequence, and a read error may be involved. The chain couples TRBV28 to TRBJ2-7, with a tentative D call TRBD2 (5 bases). In germline, CDR1 is MDHEN, CDR2 SYDVKM. The CDR3 is 14 amino acids. Here the CDR3 reads CASSLIASSNEQYF. CDR3 coding DNA: TGTGCCAGCAGTTTAATAGCTAGCTCCAACGAGCAGTACTTC.

This chain joins TRBV11-2 and TRBJ2-7; 7 bases match TRBD1. V was clipped by 3 bases and J by 3 bases; unmatched bases: 5. The CDR3 sequence is 14 residues long. The germline V gene has CDR1 SGHAT and CDR2 FQNNGV. This chain's CDR3 is CASSLGDSLYEQYF. CDR3 nucleotide sequence: TGTGCCAGCAGCTTGGGGGACAGCCTCTACGAGCAGTACTTC.

This chain links TRBV6-1 with TRBJ2-3, with D unresolved. The CDR3 is 16 amino acids. Germline lookup yields CDR1 MNHNS and CDR2 SASEGT. V was shortened by 1 base and J by 4 bases, with 15 bases between the two germline ends. In DNA form, the CDR3 reads TGTGCCAGCAGTGAAGTTGGGCAGCCCGGGTCAGATACGCAGTATTTT. This encodes CASSEVGQPGSDTQYF.

V is TRBV14 and J is TRBJ2-7; TRBD1 might be the D (5 bases). CDR1 is SGHDN, CDR2 FVKESK, per germline. The CDR3 extends over 17 amino acids. The V and J ends lost 0 bases and 0 bases respectively, with 15 bases between them. As DNA, the CDR3 is TGTGCCAGCAGCCAAGATCTTAGCCCAGGGTACTCCTACGAGCAGTACTTC. Its protein is CASSQDLSPGYSYEQYF.

The chain has TRBV5-1 and TRBJ1-1, with 12 bases identical to TRBD1. This CDR3 has 15 residues. CDR1 and CDR2 (germline): SGHRS, YFSETQ. Trimming took 3 bases from V and 1 from J; bases not matched to a gene: 1. This CDR3 is CASSWGQGANTEAFF. CDR3 DNA: TGCGCCAGCAGCTGGGGACAGGGGGCGAACACTGAAGCTTTCTTT.

J is TRBJ2-5 and V is TRBV25-1; a weak D match, TRBD2 (6 bases). The CDR3 runs to 14 residues. With 3 bases removed from V and 1 base from J, the gap between germline ends came to 9 bases. Germline CDR1 and CDR2: MGHDK and SYGVNS. CDR3 in DNA: TGTGCCAGCAGTGATGGGGGGACCCAAGAGACCCAGTACTTC. It yields the protein CASSDGGTQETQYF.